This record looks at one TCR beta chain sequence and its context. This entry comes from a study of blood T cell repertoires in COVID-19. Per germline, CDR1 LGHNA and CDR2 YNFKEQ. The CDR3 is 16 residues long. With 4 bases clipped from V and 8 bases from J, the junction kept 11 bases outside the gene matches. Assay used: immunoSEQ multiplex PCR; TCRdb lists only in-frame clones, some missing. Of 150,000 to 200,000 clones detected, 82% appear once; the ten largest clones hold around 8%. The sample comprised peripheral blood. The V gene is TRBV4-2, the J gene TRBJ1-4; 9 nucleotides align to TRBD1. The sequence was obtained from a woman aged 55-69 years with COVID-19, enrolled during active disease. The CDR3 protein is CASSPTTPGQGEKLFF. CDR3 DNA sequence: TGTGCCAGCAGCCCTACGACCCCGGGACAGGGAGAAAAACTGTTTTTT.